This entry lists 7 T cell receptor beta chains sequenced from one sample in a study of cytomegalovirus exposure and HLA in healthy donors. PCR involved 60 Vbeta and 13 Jbeta primers. Assay used: immunoSEQ multiplex PCR; TCRdb lists only in-frame clones, some missing. The table shows tens of thousands of clones, with over 75% occurring only once. Sequencing input: PBMCs. The receptor source for this set is a man in his thirties or forties in good health and CMV-seronegative.

This sequence joins TRBV2 and TRBJ2-3; TRBD2 aligns across 9 bases. J gave up 0 bases and V 4 bases, and 8 bases lay outside the gene matches. The CDR3 loop spans 17 amino acids. The V gene's germline CDR1 is SNHLY and CDR2 FYNNEI. The chain's CDR3 is CASSGSGGLYSTDTQYF. The CDR3 bases are TGTGCCAGCAGTGGTAGCGGGGGCCTATATAGCACAGATACGCAGTATTTT.

The chain uses TRBV5-1 and TRBJ2-1; 9 bases agree with TRBD1. The CDR3 contains 16 residues. Germline CDR1 reads SGHRS; CDR2 reads YFSETQ. Trimming at V came to 0 bases and at J to 8 bases, leaving 9 bases not matched to a gene. CDR3 nucleotides: TGCGCCAGCAGCTTGGCCGAGGGGACAGGGTTGTATGAGCAGTTCTTC. This encodes CASSLAEGTGLYEQFF.

The V and J genes are TRBV9 and TRBJ1-2; D is ambiguous. The V end was cut by 5 bases, the J end by 7 bases, with 12 bases between. This CDR3 spans 12 amino acids. The germline V gene encodes CDR1 SGDLS and CDR2 YYNGEE. The CDR3 region is CASSARSGGYTF. The CDR3 DNA sequence: TGTGCCAGCAGTGCAAGGTCGGGTGGCTACACCTTC.

The chain is built from TRBV19 and TRBJ1-2, with 7 bases matching TRBD1. There are 17 residues in the CDR3. V shed 4 bases, J shed 4 bases, and the junction held 15 bases outside the gene matches. CDR1 and CDR2 from the germline V gene are LNHDA and SQIVND (reference sequence). The CDR3 loop reads CASSTQTTGPFLYGYTF. The CDR3 DNA reads TGTGCCAGTAGTACCCAGACGACAGGGCCCTTCCTCTATGGCTACACCTTC.

V and J are TRBV5-1 and TRBJ1-1; 7 bases are shared with TRBD1. The CDR3 spans 13 residues. Germline V gene lookup returns CDR1 SGHRS and CDR2 YFSETQ. V dropped 4 bases and J dropped 8; count of bases not matched to a gene: 8. The DNA for the CDR3 is TGCGCCAGCAGCACCATCTCACAGGGGGAAGCTTTCTTT. Amino acids: CASSTISQGEAFF.

This clone was counted between two and nine times. V gene TRBV7-9 combines with J gene TRBJ2-7; D gene ambiguous. CDR1 and CDR2 (germline): SEHNR, FQNEAQ (reference sequence). Trimming took off 1 base at V and 7 bases at J, with 8 bases between the two ends. This CDR3 has 12 residues. CDR3 loop: CASSLVSFEQYF. The CDR3 DNA reads TGTGCCAGCAGCTTAGTATCTTTTGAGCAGTACTTC.

This chain joins TRBV6-4 and TRBJ2-5; 7 bases map to TRBD2. J was trimmed by 5 bases and V by 2 bases; bases with no gene match: 2. The CDR3 is 13 residues long. CDR1 and CDR2 from the germline V gene are MRHNA and SNTAGT. The CDR3 DNA follows: TGTGCCAGCAGTGACGGAGCGGGGGAGACCCAGTACTTC. Residues: CASSDGAGETQYF.